This entry describes one T cell receptor beta chain. Its cognate antigen is unknown. Other DNA sequences in this specimen translate into the identical CDR3. The ends were cut back, 6 bases at V and 1 base at J, with 12 bases in the middle. CDR1 and CDR2 from the germline V gene are MNHEY and SVGAGI. The CDR3 totals 14 residues. This sample is part of a study of cytomegalovirus exposure and HLA in healthy donors. Study observations and caveats: V- and J-gene trimming of TCR beta was linked (in a later analysis) to a missense DCLRE1C variant. As a later analysis revealed, the rate of TCR association differed by HLA locus, with DRB1 most and HLA-C fewest.

This PCR relied on a set of 60 Vbeta primers and 13 Jbeta primers. The data were produced by immunoSEQ multiplex PCR, yet TCRdb's version contains in-frame clones alone and is incomplete. Seen in this sample are 35,000 to 45,000 clones; the ten most common clones hold roughly 5.9%. Sequences were obtained from PBMCs. V usage is TRBV6-5 and J usage is TRBJ1-1, with a possible D match to TRBD1 (6 bases). The TCR sequence derives from a human donor in good health. CDR3: CASRTRRGNTEAFF. CDR3 in DNA: TGTGCCAGCAGAACCCGCAGGGGGAACACTGAAGCTTTCTTT.